The clone carrying this TCR beta chain was seen many times. Sequenced by immunoSEQ multiplex PCR; TCRdb stores in-frame clones only, minus some. The sample carries hundreds of thousands of clones, approximately 79% recorded once. Germline CDR1 is LNHDA and CDR2 is SQIVND (reference sequence). V trimming: 5 bases; J trimming: 0 bases; junction bases outside the gene matches: 10. This CDR3 has 18 amino acids. These data come from a study of shared clonotypes between healthy human individuals. The sequencing sample was made of memory CD4+ T cells sorted from blood. Regarding subset: CD45RA-negative fraction. This chain joins TRBV19 and TRBJ2-6, with 7 bases fitting TRBD1. The TCR sequence derives from a man aged 25-45 years in good health. The CDR3 spells CASSLSTGTDSGANVLTF. The CDR3 nucleotides read TGTGCCAGTAGTCTATCGACAGGGACCGACTCTGGGGCCAACGTCCTGACTTTC.